This entry features one TCR beta chain sequence. The CDR3 runs 14 residues. With 0 bases removed from V and 4 bases from J, the gap between germline ends came to 9 bases. The V gene's germline CDR1 is MGHDK and CDR2 SYGVNS. Via MiXCR, TCRdb re-called the RT-PCR reads, giving one row per CDR3 protein. This sample yields approximately 430,000 distinct CDR3 sequences, of which roughly 17% are seen a single time; around 7.9% belongs to the top ten. The entry originates in a study of patients and donors after allogeneic stem cell transplantation. The clonotype was recovered from a human donor who was either an allogeneic HSCT recipient or a stem cell or donor lymphocyte infusion donor (not recorded which). It is not recorded whose cells these are; they may come from a transplant donor. This sequence joins TRBV25-1 and TRBJ1-2; D unresolved. Sequencing was performed on blood, either unsorted or a sorted T cell fraction (not recorded which). DNA for the CDR3: TGTGCCAGCAGTGAATACCTCCTCGGCTATGGCTACACCTTC. Translating gives CASSEYLLGYGYTF.